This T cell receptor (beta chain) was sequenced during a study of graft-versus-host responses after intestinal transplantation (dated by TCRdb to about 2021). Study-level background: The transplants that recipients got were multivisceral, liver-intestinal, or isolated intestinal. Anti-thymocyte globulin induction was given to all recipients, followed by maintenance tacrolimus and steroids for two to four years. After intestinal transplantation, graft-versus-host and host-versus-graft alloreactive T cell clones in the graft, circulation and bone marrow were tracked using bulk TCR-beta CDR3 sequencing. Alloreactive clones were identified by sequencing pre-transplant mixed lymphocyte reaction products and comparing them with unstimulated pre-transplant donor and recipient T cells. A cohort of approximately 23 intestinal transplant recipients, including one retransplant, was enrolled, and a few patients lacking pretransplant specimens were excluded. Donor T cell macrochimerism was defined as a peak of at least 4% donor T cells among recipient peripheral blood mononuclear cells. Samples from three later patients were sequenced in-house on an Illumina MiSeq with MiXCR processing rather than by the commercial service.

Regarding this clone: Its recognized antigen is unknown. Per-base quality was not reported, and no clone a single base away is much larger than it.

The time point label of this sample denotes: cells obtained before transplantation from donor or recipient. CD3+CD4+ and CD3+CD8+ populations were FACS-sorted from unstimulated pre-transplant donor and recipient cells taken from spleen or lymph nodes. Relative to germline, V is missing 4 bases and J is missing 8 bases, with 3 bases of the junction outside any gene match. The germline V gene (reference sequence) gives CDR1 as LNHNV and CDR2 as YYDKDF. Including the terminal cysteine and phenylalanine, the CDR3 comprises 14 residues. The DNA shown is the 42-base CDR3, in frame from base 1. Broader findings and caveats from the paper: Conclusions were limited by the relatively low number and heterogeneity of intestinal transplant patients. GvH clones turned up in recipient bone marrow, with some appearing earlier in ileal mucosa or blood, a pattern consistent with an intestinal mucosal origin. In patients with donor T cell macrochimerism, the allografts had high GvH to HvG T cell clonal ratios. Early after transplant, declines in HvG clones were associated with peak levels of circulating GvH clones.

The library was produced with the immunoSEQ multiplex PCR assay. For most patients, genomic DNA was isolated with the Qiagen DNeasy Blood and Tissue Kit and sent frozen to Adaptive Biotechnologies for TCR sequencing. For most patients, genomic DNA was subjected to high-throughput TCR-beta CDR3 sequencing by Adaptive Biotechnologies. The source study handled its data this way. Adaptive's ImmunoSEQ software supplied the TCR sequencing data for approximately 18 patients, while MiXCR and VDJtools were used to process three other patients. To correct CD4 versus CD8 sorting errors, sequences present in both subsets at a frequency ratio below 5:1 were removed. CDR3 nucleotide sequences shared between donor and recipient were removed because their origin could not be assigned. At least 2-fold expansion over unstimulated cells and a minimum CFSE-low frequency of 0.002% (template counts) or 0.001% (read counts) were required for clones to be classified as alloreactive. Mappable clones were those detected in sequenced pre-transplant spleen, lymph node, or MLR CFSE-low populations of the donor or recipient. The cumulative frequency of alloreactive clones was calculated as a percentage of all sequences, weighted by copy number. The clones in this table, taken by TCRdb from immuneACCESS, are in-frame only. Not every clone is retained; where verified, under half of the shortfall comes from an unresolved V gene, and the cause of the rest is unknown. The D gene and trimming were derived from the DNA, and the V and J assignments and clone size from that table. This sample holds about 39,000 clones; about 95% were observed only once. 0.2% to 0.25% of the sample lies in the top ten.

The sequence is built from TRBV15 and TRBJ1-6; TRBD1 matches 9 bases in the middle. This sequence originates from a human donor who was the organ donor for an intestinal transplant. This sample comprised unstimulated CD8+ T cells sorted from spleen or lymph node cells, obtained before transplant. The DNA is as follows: TGTGCCACCAGCAAGGGGACAGGGCATTCACCCCTCCACTTT. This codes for CATSKGTGHSPLHF.